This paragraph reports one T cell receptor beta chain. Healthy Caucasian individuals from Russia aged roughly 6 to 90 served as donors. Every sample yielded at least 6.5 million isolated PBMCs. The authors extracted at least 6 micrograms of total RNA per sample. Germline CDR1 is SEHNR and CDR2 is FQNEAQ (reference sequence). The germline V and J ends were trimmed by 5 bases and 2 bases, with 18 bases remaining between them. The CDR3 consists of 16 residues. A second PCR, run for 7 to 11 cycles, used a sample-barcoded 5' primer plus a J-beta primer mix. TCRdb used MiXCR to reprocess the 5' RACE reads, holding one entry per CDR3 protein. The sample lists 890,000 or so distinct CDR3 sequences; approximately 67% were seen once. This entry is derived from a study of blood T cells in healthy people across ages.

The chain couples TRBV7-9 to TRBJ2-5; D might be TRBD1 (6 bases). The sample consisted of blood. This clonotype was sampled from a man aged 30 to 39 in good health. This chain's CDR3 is CASSLGGGASQETQYF. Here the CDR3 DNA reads TGTGCCAGCAGCCTAGGGGGTGGGGCCTCTCAAGAGACCCAGTACTTC.